This T cell receptor beta chain was retrieved from a study of OX40 agonist ivuxolimab in advanced cancers. Libraries were prepared by immunoSEQ multiplex PCR; TCRdb keeps only in-frame clonotypes and omits some of them. The repertoire includes tens of thousands of clones, over 65% of them detected once, and around a fifth sits in the top ten. This CDR3 comprises 15 residues. Germline V CDR1 and CDR2: SGDLS, YYNGEE. V shed 1 base and J shed 3 bases, with 11 bases lying between them. The rearrangement links TRBV9 to TRBJ2-1; D might be TRBD1 or TRBD2, each matching 5 bases. The sequencing here drew on CD4+ or CD8+ T cells sorted from blood, taken in a trial of the OX40 agonist ivuxolimab. This TCR was sampled from an adult with an advanced solid tumor such as melanoma, head and neck, liver or kidney cancer. CDR3 residues: CASSVWGRNYNEQFF. In nucleotides, the CDR3 is TGTGCCAGCAGCGTATGGGGACGGAACTACAATGAGCAGTTCTTC.